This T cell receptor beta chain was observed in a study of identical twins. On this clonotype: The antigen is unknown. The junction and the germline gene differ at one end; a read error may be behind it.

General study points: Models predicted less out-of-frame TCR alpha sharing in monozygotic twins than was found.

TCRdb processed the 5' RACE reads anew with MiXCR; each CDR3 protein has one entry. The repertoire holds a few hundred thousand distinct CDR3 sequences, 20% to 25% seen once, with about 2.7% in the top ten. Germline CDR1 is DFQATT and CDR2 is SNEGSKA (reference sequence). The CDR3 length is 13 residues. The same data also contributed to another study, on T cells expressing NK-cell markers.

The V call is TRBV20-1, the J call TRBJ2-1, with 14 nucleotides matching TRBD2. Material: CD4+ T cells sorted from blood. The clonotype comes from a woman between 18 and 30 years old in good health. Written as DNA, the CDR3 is TGCAGTGCCCATGGACTAGCGGGAGGACGTCGATCCTTC. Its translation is CSAHGLAGGRRSF.